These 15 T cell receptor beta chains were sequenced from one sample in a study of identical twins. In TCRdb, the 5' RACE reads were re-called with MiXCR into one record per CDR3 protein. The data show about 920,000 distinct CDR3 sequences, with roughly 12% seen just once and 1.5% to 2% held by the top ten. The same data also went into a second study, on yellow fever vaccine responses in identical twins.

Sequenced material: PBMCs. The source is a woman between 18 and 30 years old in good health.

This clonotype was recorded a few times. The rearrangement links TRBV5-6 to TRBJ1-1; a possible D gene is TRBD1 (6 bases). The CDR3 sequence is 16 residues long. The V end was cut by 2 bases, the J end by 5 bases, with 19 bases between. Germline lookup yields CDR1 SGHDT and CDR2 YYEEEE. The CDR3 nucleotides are TGTGCCAGCAGCTTCCCCCCGGGACAAACGAGGACTGAAGCTTTCTTT. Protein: CASSFPPGQTRTEAFF.

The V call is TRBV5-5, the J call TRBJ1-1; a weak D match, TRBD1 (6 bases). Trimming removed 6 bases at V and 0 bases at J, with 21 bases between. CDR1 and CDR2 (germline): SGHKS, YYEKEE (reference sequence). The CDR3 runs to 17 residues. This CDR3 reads CASTLGGSGLMNTEAFF. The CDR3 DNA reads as TGTGCCAGCACCCTAGGGGGGTCCGGCCTTATGAACACTGAAGCTTTCTTT.

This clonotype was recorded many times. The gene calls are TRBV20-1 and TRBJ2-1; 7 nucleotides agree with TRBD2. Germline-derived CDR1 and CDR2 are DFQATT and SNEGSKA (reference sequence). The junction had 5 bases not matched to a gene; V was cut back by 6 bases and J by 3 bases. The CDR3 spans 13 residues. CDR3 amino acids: CSAQSGVYNEQFF. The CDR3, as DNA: TGCAGTGCCCAAAGCGGGGTCTACAATGAGCAGTTCTTC.

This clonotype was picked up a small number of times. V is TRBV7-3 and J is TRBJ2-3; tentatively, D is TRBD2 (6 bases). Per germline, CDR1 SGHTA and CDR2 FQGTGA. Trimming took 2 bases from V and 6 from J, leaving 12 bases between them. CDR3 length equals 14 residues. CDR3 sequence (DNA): TGTGCCAGCAGCTTATCGGGAGTTGATGATACGCAGTATTTT. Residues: CASSLSGVDDTQYF.

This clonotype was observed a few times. The CDR3 sequence is CSARSGRAGQTQYF. In DNA form, the CDR3 reads TGCAGTGCACGTAGCGGGAGGGCCGGGCAAACCCAGTACTTC. The V and J genes are TRBV20-1 and TRBJ2-5; TRBD2 matches at 11 bases. This CDR3 is 14 amino acids long. Germline lookup yields CDR1 DFQATT and CDR2 SNEGSKA (reference sequence). The ends lost 6 bases at V and 8 bases at J; junction bases unmatched: 11.

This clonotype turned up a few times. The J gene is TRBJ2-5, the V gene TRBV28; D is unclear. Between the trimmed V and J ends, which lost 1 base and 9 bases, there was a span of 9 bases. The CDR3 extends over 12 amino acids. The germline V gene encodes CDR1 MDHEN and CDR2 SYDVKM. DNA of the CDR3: TGTGCCAGCAGTTTATCGGGTGGGCCCCAGTACTTC. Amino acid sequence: CASSLSGGPQYF.

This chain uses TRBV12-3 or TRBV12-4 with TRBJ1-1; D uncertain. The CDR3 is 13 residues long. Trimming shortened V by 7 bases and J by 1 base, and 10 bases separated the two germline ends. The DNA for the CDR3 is TGTGCCAGCAACTCCGACAAGAACACTGAAGCTTTCTTT. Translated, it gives CASNSDKNTEAFF.

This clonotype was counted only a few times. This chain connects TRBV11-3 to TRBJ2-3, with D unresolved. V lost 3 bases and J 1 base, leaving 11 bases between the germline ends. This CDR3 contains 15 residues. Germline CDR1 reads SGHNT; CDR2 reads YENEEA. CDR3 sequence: CASSFRASRTDTQYF. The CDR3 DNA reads TGTGCCAGCAGCTTTCGGGCTAGTCGCACAGATACGCAGTATTTT.

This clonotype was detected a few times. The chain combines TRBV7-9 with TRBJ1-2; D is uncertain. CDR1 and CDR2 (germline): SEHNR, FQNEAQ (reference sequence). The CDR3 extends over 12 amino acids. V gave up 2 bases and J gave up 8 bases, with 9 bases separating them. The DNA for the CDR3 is TGTGCCAGCAGCTTAATCACAGTCGGCTACACCTTC. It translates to CASSLITVGYTF. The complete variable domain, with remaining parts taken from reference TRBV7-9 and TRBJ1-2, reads DTGVSQNPRHKITKRGQNVTFRCDPISEHNRLYWYRQTLGQGPEFLTYFQNEAQLEKSRLLSDRFSAERPKGSFSTLEIQRTEQGDSAMYLCASSLITVGYTFGSGTRLTVV.

DNA for the CDR3: TGTGCCAGCGGGAGGCTAGCGGGAAGCCATGAGCAGTTCTTC. It specifies CASGRLAGSHEQFF. The V gene is TRBV6-1, the J gene TRBJ2-1; TRBD2 matches 9 bases. The V gene's germline CDR1 is MNHNS and CDR2 SASEGT. Germline trimming cut 8 bases from V and 8 bases from J; bases unmatched to any gene: 10. The CDR3 has 14 residues.

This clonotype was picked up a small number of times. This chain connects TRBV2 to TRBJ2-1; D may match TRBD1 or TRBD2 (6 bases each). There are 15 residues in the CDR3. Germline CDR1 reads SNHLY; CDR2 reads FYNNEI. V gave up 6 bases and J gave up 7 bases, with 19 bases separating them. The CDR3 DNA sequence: TGTGCCAGCAGCGCCCTGGACAGTGGGGGGAATGAGCAGTTCTTC. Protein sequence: CASSALDSGGNEQFF.

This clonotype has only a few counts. CDR3 amino acids: CASSLARGGSSTDTQYF. For the CDR3, the DNA is TGTGCCAGCAGTTTAGCGCGAGGGGGCTCTAGCACAGATACGCAGTATTTT. V usage is TRBV12-3 or TRBV12-4 and J usage is TRBJ2-3; 7 bases are shared with TRBD1. Germline trimming cut 0 bases from V and 0 bases from J; bases unmatched to any gene: 6. The CDR3 contains 17 residues.

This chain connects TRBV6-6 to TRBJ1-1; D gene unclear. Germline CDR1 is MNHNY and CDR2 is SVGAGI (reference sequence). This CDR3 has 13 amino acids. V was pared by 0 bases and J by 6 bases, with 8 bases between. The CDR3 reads CASSYSPRAEAFF. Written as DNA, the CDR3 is TGTGCCAGCAGTTACTCGCCGCGGGCTGAAGCTTTCTTT.

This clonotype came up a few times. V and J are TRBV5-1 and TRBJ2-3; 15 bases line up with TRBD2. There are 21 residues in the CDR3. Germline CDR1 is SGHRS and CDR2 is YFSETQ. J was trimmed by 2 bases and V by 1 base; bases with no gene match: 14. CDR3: CASSLKPSGTSGRPLTDTQYF. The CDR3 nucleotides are TGCGCCAGCAGCTTGAAACCTTCCGGGACTAGCGGGAGGCCCCTCACAGATACGCAGTATTTT.

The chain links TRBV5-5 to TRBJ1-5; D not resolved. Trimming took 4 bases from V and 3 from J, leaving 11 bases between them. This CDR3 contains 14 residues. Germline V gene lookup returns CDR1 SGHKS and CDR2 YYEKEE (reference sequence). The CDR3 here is CASSTDGDNQPQHF. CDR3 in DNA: TGTGCCAGCAGCACGGACGGAGACAATCAGCCCCAGCATTTT.